This T cell receptor beta chain was retrieved from a study of T cell changes during pregnancy in multiple sclerosis. Generated by immunoSEQ multiplex PCR, the TCRdb table keeps only in-frame clones and is missing some. The sample lists roughly 70,000 clones; more than 90% were seen once. This TCR came from a female donor with multiple sclerosis, enrolled in a pregnancy study. This specimen consisted of peripheral blood, obtained in the first trimester of pregnancy.

The CDR3 DNA reads as TGTGCCAGCAGTTTATCTCGGGACTCTGGGGCCAACGTCCTGACTTTC. Translated, it gives CASSLSRDSGANVLTF. This chain connects TRBV27 to TRBJ2-6; the D gene is possibly TRBD2 (5 bases). Germline lookup yields CDR1 MNHEY and CDR2 SMNVEV (reference sequence). The ends were cut back, 0 bases at V and 0 bases at J, with 6 bases in the middle. The CDR3 contains 16 residues. Combining the CDR3 with reference TRBV27 and TRBJ2-6 gives the whole variable domain EAQVTQNPRYLITVTGKKLTVTCSQNMNHEYMSWYRQDPGLGLRQIYYSMNVEVTDKGDVPEGYKVSRKEKRNFPLILESPSPNQTSLYFCASSLSRDSGANVLTFGAGSRLTVL.